This record concerns one TCR beta chain sequence. Its target is not known. Study-wide results and limits: Tumor Treg TCRs overlapped most with tumor naive CD4+ cells. In terms of TCR gene usage, tumor memory CD4+ T cells clustered together with blood and lymph node memory CD4+ cells, as well as with lymph node naive CD4+ cells.

The sorted Tregs were CD4+CD25+CD127-/low cells. After constant-region reverse-primer amplification, full-length variable regions underwent semi-nested PCR with Nested Universal Primer A. Using its own MiXCR run on the 5' RACE reads, TCRdb lists one record per CDR3 protein. The data show roughly 45,000 distinct CDR3 sequences, roughly a fifth seen once. The CDR3 sequence is 16 residues long. Unmatched junction bases numbered 8, after V lost 6 bases and J lost 3 bases. Per germline, CDR1 DFQATT and CDR2 SNEGSKA (reference sequence). V and J are TRBV20-1 and TRBJ2-7, with 16 positions matching TRBD2. What was sequenced was Tregs sorted from a lymph node. This receptor was taken from a female donor with breast cancer. CDR3 coding DNA: TGCAGTGCCCCCGGGACTAGCGGGAGGGCCGTCTACGAGCAGTACTTC. This sequence encodes CSAPGTSGRAVYEQYF.